Below are 2 T cell receptor beta chains sequenced from a single sample in a study of blood T cells in healthy people across ages. PCR was performed a second time for about 6 to 12 cycles using a sample-barcoded 5' primer and a J-beta primer mix. Each CDR3 protein is one row after TCRdb ran MiXCR on the 5' RACE reads. The table shows about 720,000 distinct CDR3 sequences, with about a fifth occurring only once. Sequenced input: blood. The receptors were sampled from a man in his 70s in good health.

This clonotype was seen only a few times. The V and J genes are TRBV6-1 and TRBJ2-7, with TRBD2 matching over 10 bases. The DNA matches TRBJ2-5 better at its end, which makes the J call doubtful. The CDR3 covers 18 residues. Germline loops: CDR1 MNHNS, CDR2 SASEGT. The DNA for the CDR3 is TGTGCCAGCAGTACCCCAGGGGTAGGACTAGCGGTACAAGAGACCCAGTACTTC. Its protein product is CASSTPGVGLAVQETQYF.

The chain uses TRBV6-1 and TRBJ2-3; TRBD2 matches at 11 bases. This CDR3 has 17 residues. The germline gives CDR1 MNHNS, CDR2 SASEGT. After removal of 7 bases from V and 2 bases from J, the junction contained 11 bases not matched to a gene. The CDR3 loop reads CASTKKGLAEYTDTQYF. In DNA, the CDR3 is TGTGCCAGCACCAAAAAGGGACTAGCGGAGTACACAGATACGCAGTATTTT.